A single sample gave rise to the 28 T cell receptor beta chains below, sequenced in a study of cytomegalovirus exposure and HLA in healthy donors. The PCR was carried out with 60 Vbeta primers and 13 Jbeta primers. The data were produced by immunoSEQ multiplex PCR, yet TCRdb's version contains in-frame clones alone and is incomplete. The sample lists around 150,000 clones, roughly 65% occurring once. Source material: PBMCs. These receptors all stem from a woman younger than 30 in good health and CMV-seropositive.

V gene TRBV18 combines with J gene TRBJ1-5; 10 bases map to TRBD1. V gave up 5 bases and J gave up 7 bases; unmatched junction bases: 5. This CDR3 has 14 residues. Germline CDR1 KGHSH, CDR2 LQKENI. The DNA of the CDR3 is TGTGCCAGCTCAAAGACAGGGGGCGAGCAGCCCCAGCATTTT. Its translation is CASSKTGGEQPQHF.

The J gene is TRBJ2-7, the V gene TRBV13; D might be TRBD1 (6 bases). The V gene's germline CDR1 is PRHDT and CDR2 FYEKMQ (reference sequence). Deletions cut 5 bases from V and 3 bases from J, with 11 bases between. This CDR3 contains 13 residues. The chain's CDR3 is CASSMDSHYEQYF. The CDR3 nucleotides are TGTGCCAGCAGCATGGACAGCCACTACGAGCAGTACTTC.

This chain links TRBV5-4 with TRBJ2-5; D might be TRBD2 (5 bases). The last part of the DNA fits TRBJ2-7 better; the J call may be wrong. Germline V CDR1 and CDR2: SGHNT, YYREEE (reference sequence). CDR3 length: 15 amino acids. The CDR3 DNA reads TGTGCCAGCAGCTTGGGTTCGGGGTCATCCTACGAGCAGTACTTC. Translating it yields CASSLGSGSSYEQYF.

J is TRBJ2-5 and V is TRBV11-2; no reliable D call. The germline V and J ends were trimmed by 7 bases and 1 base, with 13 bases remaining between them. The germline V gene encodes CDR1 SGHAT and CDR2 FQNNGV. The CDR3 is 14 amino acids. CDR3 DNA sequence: TGTGCCAGCACCAACTCTGGTAGCCAAGAGACCCAGTACTTC. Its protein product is CASTNSGSQETQYF.

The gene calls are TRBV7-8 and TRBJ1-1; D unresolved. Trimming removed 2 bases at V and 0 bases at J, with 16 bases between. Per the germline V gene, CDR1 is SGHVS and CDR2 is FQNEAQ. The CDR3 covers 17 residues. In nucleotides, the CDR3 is TGTGCCAGCAGCTTAAACCCATGGCGGAGTATGAACACTGAAGCTTTCTTT. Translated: CASSLNPWRSMNTEAFF.

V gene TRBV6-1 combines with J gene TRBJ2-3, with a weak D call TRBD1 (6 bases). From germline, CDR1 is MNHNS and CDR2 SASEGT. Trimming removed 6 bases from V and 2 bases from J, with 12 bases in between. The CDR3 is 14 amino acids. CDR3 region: CASRRTAFTDTQYF. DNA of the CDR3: TGTGCCAGCAGAAGGACAGCTTTCACAGATACGCAGTATTTT.

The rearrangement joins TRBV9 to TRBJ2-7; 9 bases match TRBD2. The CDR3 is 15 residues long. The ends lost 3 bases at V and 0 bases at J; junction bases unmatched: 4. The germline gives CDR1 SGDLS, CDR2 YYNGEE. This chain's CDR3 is CASSATSGYSYEQYF. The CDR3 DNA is TGTGCCAGCAGCGCCACTAGCGGGTACTCCTACGAGCAGTACTTC.

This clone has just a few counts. The DNA of the CDR3 is TGTGCCAGCAGCCTCCGGACAGGACCAACTAATGAAAAACTGTTTTTT. Its translation is CASSLRTGPTNEKLFF. J is TRBJ1-4 and V is TRBV7-8; 7 nucleotides match TRBD1. CDR3 length: 16 amino acids. Unmatched junction bases numbered 6, after V lost 5 bases and J lost 0 bases. From germline, CDR1 is SGHVS and CDR2 FQNEAQ.

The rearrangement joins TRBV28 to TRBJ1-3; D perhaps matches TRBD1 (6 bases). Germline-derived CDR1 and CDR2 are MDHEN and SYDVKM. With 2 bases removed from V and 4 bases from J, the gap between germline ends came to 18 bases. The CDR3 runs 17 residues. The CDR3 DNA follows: TGTGCCAGCAGTTTACAAGGGACACCCTTGATCGGAAACACCATATATTTT. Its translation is CASSLQGTPLIGNTIYF.

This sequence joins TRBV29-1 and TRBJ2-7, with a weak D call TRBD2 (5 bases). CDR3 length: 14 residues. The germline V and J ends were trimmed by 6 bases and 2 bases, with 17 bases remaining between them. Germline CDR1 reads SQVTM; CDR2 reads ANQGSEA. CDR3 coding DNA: TGCAGCGTGCGACGGAGACTACCCCCCTACGAGCAGTACTTC. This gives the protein CSVRRRLPPYEQYF.

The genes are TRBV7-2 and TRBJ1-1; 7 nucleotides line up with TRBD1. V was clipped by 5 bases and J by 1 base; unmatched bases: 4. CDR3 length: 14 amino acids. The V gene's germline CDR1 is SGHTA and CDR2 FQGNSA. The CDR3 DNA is TGTGCCAGCAGCCCAGGGGGGTCGAACACTGAAGCTTTCTTT. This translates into CASSPGGSNTEAFF.

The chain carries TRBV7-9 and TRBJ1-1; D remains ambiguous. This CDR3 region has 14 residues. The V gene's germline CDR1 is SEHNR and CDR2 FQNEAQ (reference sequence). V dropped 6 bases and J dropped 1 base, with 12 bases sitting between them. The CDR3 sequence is CASSIGVANTEAFF. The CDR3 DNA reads TGTGCCAGCAGTATTGGAGTTGCGAACACTGAAGCTTTCTTT.

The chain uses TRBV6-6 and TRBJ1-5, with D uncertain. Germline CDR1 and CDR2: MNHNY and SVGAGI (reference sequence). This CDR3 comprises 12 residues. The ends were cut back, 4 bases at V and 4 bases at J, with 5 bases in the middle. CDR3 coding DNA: TGTGCCAGCAGTTTGACTAATCAGCCCCAGCATTTT. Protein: CASSLTNQPQHF.

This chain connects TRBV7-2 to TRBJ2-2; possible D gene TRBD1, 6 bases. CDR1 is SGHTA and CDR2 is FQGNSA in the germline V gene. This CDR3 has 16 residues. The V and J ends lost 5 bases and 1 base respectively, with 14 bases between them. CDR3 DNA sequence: TGTGCCAGCAGCAGGCCCTTAGGGGGGAACACCGGGGAGCTGTTTTTT. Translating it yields CASSRPLGGNTGELFF.

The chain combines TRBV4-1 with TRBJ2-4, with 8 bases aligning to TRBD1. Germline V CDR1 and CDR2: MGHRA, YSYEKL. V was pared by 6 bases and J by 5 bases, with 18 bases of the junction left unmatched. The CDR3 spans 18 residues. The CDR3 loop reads CASRGGRGLPGGENIQYF. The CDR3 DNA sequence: TGCGCCAGCAGAGGGGGCAGGGGGCTACCAGGAGGGGAAAACATTCAGTACTTC.

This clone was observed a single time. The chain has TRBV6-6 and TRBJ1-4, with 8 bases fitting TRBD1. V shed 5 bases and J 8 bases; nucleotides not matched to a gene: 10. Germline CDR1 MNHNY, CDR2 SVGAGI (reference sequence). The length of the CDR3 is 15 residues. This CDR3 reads CASSPPPTGEEKLFF. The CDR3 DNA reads TGTGCCAGCAGTCCCCCCCCGACAGGGGAAGAAAAACTGTTTTTT.

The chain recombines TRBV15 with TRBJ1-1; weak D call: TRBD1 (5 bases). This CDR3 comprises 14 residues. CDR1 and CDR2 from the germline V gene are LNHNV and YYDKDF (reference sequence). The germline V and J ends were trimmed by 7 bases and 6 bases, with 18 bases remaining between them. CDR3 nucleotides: TGTGCCACCAAAATTCAGGGAGGTCACGCTGAAGCTTTCTTT. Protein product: CATKIQGGHAEAFF.

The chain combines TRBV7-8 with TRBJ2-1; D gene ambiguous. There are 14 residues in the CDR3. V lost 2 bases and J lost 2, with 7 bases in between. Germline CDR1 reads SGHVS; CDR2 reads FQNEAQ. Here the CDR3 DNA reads TGTGCCAGCAGCTTAATGGGCACCTACAATGAGCAGTTCTTC. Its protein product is CASSLMGTYNEQFF.

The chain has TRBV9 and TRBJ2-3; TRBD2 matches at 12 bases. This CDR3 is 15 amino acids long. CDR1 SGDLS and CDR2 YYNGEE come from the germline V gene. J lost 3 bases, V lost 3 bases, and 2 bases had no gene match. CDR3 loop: CASSEGLAGTDTQYF. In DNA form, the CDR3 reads TGTGCCAGCAGCGAGGGACTAGCGGGTACAGATACGCAGTATTTT. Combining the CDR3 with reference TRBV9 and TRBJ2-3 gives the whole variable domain DSGVTQTPKHLITATGQRVTLRCSPRSGDLSVYWYQQSLDQGLQFLIQYYNGEERAKGNILERFSAQQFPDLHSELNLSSLELGDSALYFCASSEGLAGTDTQYFGPGTRLTVL.

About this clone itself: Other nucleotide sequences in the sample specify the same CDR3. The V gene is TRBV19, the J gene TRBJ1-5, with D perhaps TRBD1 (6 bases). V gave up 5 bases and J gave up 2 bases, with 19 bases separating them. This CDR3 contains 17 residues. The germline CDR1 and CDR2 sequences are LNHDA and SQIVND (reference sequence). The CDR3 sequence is CASSPRQEGLGNQPQHF. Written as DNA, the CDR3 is TGTGCCAGTAGTCCTCGACAGGAAGGTCTTGGCAATCAGCCCCAGCATTTT.

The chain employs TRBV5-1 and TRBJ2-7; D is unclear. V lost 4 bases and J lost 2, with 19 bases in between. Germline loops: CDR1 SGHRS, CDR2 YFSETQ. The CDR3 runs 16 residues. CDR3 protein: CASSKAIMPKAYEQYF. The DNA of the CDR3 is TGCGCCAGCAGCAAAGCGATTATGCCGAAGGCCTACGAGCAGTACTTC. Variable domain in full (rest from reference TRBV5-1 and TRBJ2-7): KAGVTQTPRYLIKTRGQQVTLSCSPISGHRSVSWYQQTPGQGLQFLFEYFSETQRNKGNFPGRFSGRQFSNSRSEMNVSTLELGDSALYLCASSKAIMPKAYEQYFGPGTRLTVT.

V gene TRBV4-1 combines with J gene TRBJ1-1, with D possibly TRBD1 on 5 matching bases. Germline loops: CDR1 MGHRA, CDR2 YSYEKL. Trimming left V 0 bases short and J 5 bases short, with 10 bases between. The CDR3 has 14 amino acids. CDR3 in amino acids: CASSQDGGGTEAFF. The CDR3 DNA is TGCGCCAGCAGCCAAGACGGGGGAGGGACTGAAGCTTTCTTT.

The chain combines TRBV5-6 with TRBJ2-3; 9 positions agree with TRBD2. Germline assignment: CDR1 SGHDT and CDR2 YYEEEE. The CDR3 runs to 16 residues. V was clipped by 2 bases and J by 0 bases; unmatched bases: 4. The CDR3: CASSLGLARSTDTQYF. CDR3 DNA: TGTGCCAGCAGCTTAGGACTAGCGCGTAGCACAGATACGCAGTATTTT. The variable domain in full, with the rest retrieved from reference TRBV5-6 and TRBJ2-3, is DAGVTQSPTHLIKTRGQQVTLRCSPKSGHDTVSWYQQALGQGPQFIFQYYEEEERQRGNFPDRFSGHQFPNYSSELNVNALLLGDSALYLCASSLGLARSTDTQYFGPGTRLTVL.

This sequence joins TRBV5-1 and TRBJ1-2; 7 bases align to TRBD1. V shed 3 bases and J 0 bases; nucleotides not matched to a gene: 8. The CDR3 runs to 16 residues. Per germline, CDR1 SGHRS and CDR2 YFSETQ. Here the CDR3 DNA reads TGCGCCAGCAGCTGGGGCGGGACAGCAACTAACTATGGCTACACCTTC. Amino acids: CASSWGGTATNYGYTF.

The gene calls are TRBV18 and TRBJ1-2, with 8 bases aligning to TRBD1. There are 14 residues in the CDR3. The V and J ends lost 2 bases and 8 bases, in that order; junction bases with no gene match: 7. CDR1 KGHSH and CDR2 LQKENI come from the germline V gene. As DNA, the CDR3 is TGTGCCAGCTCACCAGGACAGGGAAAGAACGGCTACACCTTC. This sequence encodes CASSPGQGKNGYTF.

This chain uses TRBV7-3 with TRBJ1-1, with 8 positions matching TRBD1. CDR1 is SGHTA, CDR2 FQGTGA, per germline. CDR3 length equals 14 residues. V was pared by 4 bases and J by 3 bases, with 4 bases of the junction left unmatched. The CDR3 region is CASSWGQAHTEAFF. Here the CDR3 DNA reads TGTGCCAGCAGCTGGGGACAGGCTCACACTGAAGCTTTCTTT.

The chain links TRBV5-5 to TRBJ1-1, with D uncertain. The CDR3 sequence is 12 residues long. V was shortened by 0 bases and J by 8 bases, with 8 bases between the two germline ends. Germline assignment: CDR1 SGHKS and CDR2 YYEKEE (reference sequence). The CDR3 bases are TGTGCCAGCAGCTTGGCTGGAGGCGAAGCTTTCTTT. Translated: CASSLAGGEAFF.

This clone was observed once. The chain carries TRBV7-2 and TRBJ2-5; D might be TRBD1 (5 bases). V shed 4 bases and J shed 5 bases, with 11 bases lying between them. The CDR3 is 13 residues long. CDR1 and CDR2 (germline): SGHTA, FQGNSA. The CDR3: CASSSHPGETQYF. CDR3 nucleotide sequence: TGTGCCAGCAGCTCACATCCAGGGGAGACCCAGTACTTC.